The 28 T cell receptor beta chains below come from one sample, sequenced in a study of T cells in localized non-small cell lung cancer. The protocol was immunoSEQ multiplex PCR, while the TCRdb copy is restricted to in-frame clones and leaves out a portion. This sample has 45,000 to 65,000 clones; around nine tenths occur once, and the top ten carry 20% to 25%. The sequences come from peripheral blood, collected before any cancer treatment. Receptor source: a man aged 35-75 years with stage I squamous cell lung carcinoma.

The rearrangement links TRBV6-4 to TRBJ2-2; 7 nucleotides align to TRBD2. This CDR3 comprises 14 residues. The trim removed 7 bases at V and 4 bases at J, leaving 6 bases unmatched. Germline V gene data show CDR1 as MRHNA and CDR2 as SNTAGT. The CDR3 sequence: CASKREGGTGELFF. The DNA for the CDR3 is TGTGCCAGCAAGAGGGAGGGAGGCACCGGGGAGCTGTTTTTT.

CDR3 amino acids: CAISEGGADSGKGEQFF. As DNA, the CDR3 is TGTGCCATCAGTGAAGGAGGGGCGGATAGCGGGAAGGGTGAGCAGTTCTTC. The rearrangement joins TRBV10-3 to TRBJ2-1; 8 bases align to TRBD2. Germline V lookup: CDR1 ENHRY, CDR2 SYGVKD. Losses at the gene ends were 3 bases for V and 9 bases for J; bases not matched to a gene: 16. The CDR3 consists of 17 residues.

A note on this clone: The junction departs from germline at one end; a sequencing error may be responsible. The CDR3 loop is CASSRGQSTGELFF. DNA of the CDR3: TGTGCTAGCAGTCGGGGACAGTCCACCGGGGAGCTGTTTTTT. This sequence joins TRBV7-7 and TRBJ2-2; 7 bases line up with TRBD1. Looked up from germline, CDR1 is SSHAT and CDR2 is FNYEAQ (reference sequence). This CDR3 region has 14 residues.

The chain employs TRBV30 and TRBJ2-1, with 7 bases matching TRBD1. In germline, CDR1 is GTSNPN, CDR2 SVGIG (reference sequence). The CDR3 contains 14 residues. V shed 5 bases, J shed 6 bases, and the junction held 10 bases outside the gene matches. DNA for the CDR3: TGTGCCTGGGATACCGGGACAGAACGCAATGAGCAGTTCTTC. It is translated as CAWDTGTERNEQFF.

CDR3 sequence: CASRERGGETQYF. Written as DNA, the CDR3 is TGTGCCAGCAGGGAGAGAGGTGGGGAGACCCAGTACTTC. The chain employs TRBV9 and TRBJ2-5; D unresolved. This CDR3 is built from 13 residues. Germline CDR1 is SGDLS and CDR2 is YYNGEE. Trimming took off 5 bases at V and 5 bases at J, with 13 bases between the two ends.

J is TRBJ2-3 and V is TRBV27; the D gene is possibly TRBD1 (6 bases). The germline V gene encodes CDR1 MNHEY and CDR2 SMNVEV (reference sequence). With 6 bases removed from V and 5 bases from J, the gap between germline ends came to 12 bases. CDR3 length: 13 residues. The CDR3 DNA is TGTGCCAGCAGCCAGGGGCAGGTAGATACGCAGTATTTT. This gives the protein CASSQGQVDTQYF.

The CDR3 spells CASSGTGRHEKLFF. As DNA, the CDR3 is TGTGCCAGCTCAGGGACAGGAAGGCATGAAAAACTGTTTTTT. This chain connects TRBV18 to TRBJ1-4, with 8 bases lining up with TRBD1. Germline-derived CDR1 and CDR2 are KGHSH and LQKENI. V trimming: 5 bases; J trimming: 6 bases; junction bases outside the gene matches: 5. This CDR3 has 14 amino acids.

The chain couples TRBV9 to TRBJ1-3; TRBD1 matches at 7 bases. This CDR3 is built from 14 residues. From germline, CDR1 is SGDLS and CDR2 YYNGEE. Trimming at V came to 4 bases and at J to 2 bases, leaving 3 bases not matched to a gene. The CDR3 is CASSPGTAGNTIYF. DNA of the CDR3: TGTGCCAGCAGCCCGGGGACAGCTGGAAACACCATATATTTT. Full variable domain (missing parts from reference TRBV9 and TRBJ1-3): DSGVTQTPKHLITATGQRVTLRCSPRSGDLSVYWYQQSLDQGLQFLIQYYNGEERAKGNILERFSAQQFPDLHSELNLSSLELGDSALYFCASSPGTAGNTIYFGEGSWLTVV.

The chain joins TRBV19 to TRBJ2-5, with 8 bases matching TRBD1. The CDR3 runs to 15 residues. Germline values: CDR1 LNHDA, CDR2 SQIVND (reference sequence). Losses at the gene ends were 4 bases for V and 5 bases for J; bases not matched to a gene: 9. The CDR3 DNA sequence: TGTGCCAGTAGTAACCCGGACAGGGAGTCCGAGACCCAGTACTTC. It specifies CASSNPDRESETQYF.

The rearrangement joins TRBV9 to TRBJ1-2, with 7 bases identical to TRBD1. The CDR3 sequence is 16 residues long. CDR1 is SGDLS and CDR2 is YYNGEE in the germline V gene. V gave up 0 bases and J gave up 5 bases; unmatched junction bases: 10. CDR3 in DNA: TGTGCCAGCAGCGTAGCTGAATTGGACAGGCGTTATGGCTACACCTTC. Translating gives CASSVAELDRRYGYTF.

The rearrangement joins TRBV11-2 to TRBJ2-1; 9 bases are shared with TRBD2. The CDR3 is 15 amino acids. After removal of 2 bases from V and 9 bases from J, the junction contained 8 bases not matched to a gene. Germline loops: CDR1 SGHAT, CDR2 FQNNGV. CDR3 nucleotide sequence: TGTGCCAGCAGCTTAAATAGCGGGAGTTCGGGTGAGCAGTTCTTC. It yields the protein CASSLNSGSSGEQFF.

J is TRBJ1-1 and V is TRBV2, with D unresolved. CDR3 length: 12 residues. CDR1 SNHLY and CDR2 FYNNEI come from the germline V gene. V was pared by 7 bases and J by 6 bases, with 12 bases between. The CDR3 protein is CASNIGQAEAFF. As DNA, the CDR3 is TGTGCCAGCAATATAGGCCAAGCTGAAGCTTTCTTT.

This chain connects TRBV7-2 to TRBJ1-3; no definite D call. Germline CDR1 and CDR2: SGHTA and FQGNSA. This CDR3 has 15 residues. V lost 5 bases, J lost 0 bases, and 11 bases lay in between. CDR3 amino acids: CASSPEMSSGNTIYF. In DNA form, the CDR3 reads TGTGCCAGCAGCCCCGAGATGAGCTCTGGAAACACCATATATTTT. The whole variable domain, filled in from reference TRBV7-2 and TRBJ1-3, reads GAGVSQSPSNKVTEKGKDVELRCDPISGHTALYWYRQSLGQGLEFLIYFQGNSAPDKSGLPSDRFSAERTGGSVSTLTIQRTQQEDSAVYLCASSPEMSSGNTIYFGEGSWLTVV.

As for this clone: At one end the junction does not follow the germline gene, possibly because of a read error. The chain combines TRBV2 with TRBJ2-3; D unresolved. This CDR3 contains 10 residues. Germline-derived CDR1 and CDR2 are SNHLY and FYNNEI. For the CDR3, the DNA is TGTGCCATCAGTGTAGATACGCAGTATTTT. The encoded protein is CAISVDTQYF.

The count of this clone is one. The CDR3 spells CASILTSGRLQRYF. The CDR3 coding sequence is TGTGCCAGCATTTTGACTAGCGGGAGGCTTCAGAGATACTTC. The gene calls are TRBV6-8 and TRBJ2-7; TRBD2 matches 13 bases. CDR3 length: 14 amino acids. The germline V gene encodes CDR1 MNHGY and CDR2 SAAAGT. The J segment lost 13 bases and the V segment lost 7 bases, leaving 13 bases of the junction unmatched.

This clone was seen only once. The V and J genes are TRBV10-3 and TRBJ2-5; 10 bases line up with TRBD1. The CDR3 extends over 16 amino acids. Looked up from germline, CDR1 is ENHRY and CDR2 is SYGVKD. Trimming took 8 bases from V and 4 from J; bases not matched to a gene: 13. The CDR3 loop reads CAISSTGTGAGETQYF. The CDR3 nucleotides read TGTGCCATCTCTTCCACCGGGACAGGGGCGGGAGAGACCCAGTACTTC.

The V call is TRBV7-6, the J call TRBJ2-1; 8 nucleotides align to TRBD2. Germline trimming cut 6 bases from V and 6 bases from J; bases unmatched to any gene: 7. There are 14 residues in the CDR3. From germline, CDR1 is SGHVS and CDR2 FNYEAQ. The CDR3 is CASRITSGSNEQFF. The CDR3 nucleotides are TGTGCCAGCAGGATTACTAGCGGTAGCAATGAGCAGTTCTTC.

The chain recombines TRBV14 with TRBJ2-1; D gene uncertain. The V gene lost 7 bases and the J gene lost 4 bases, with 17 bases spanning the gap. This CDR3 has 15 amino acids. The germline V gene encodes CDR1 SGHDN and CDR2 FVKESK. The CDR3 nucleotides are TGTGCCAGCAACCCAACTGACACCTTTTACAATGAGCAGTTCTTC. This codes for CASNPTDTFYNEQFF.

The chain recombines TRBV20-1 with TRBJ2-5; no clear D. Trimming removed 4 bases at V and 11 bases at J, with 14 bases between. This CDR3 is 11 amino acids long. Germline V CDR1 and CDR2: DFQATT, SNEGSKA (reference sequence). The CDR3 coding sequence is TGCAGTGCTAATTCAATAGAAAGACAGTACTTC. Translating it yields CSANSIERQYF.

The chain has TRBV19 and TRBJ1-3; 9 bases align to TRBD1. From germline, CDR1 is LNHDA and CDR2 SQIVND (reference sequence). With V trimmed by 7 bases and J by 0 bases, 10 bases remained unmatched. The CDR3 has 17 amino acids. CDR3 in amino acids: CASTGTGTGSSGNTIYF. The CDR3 DNA follows: TGTGCCAGTACCGGGACCGGGACAGGGAGCTCTGGAAACACCATATATTTT.

V is TRBV11-2 and J is TRBJ2-2; 8 bases match TRBD2. The V gene's germline CDR1 is SGHAT and CDR2 FQNNGV. The CDR3 sequence is 19 residues long. Trimming at V came to 0 bases and at J to 6 bases, leaving 15 bases not matched to a gene. CDR3: CASSLDLGATGGPPGELFF. As DNA, the CDR3 is TGTGCCAGCAGCTTAGATCTGGGGGCTACGGGAGGGCCCCCCGGGGAGCTGTTTTTT.

This chain links TRBV13 with TRBJ2-5, with a tentative D call TRBD2 (5 bases). This CDR3 has 15 amino acids. The V end lost 5 bases, the J end lost 7 bases, and 20 bases lay between the germline ends. Germline V gives CDR1 PRHDT, CDR2 FYEKMQ (reference sequence). CDR3 DNA: TGTGCCAGCAGCAACCCCCTACGCGAGGGAAGGACCCAGTACTTC. Protein product: CASSNPLREGRTQYF.

V is TRBV18 and J is TRBJ2-7; TRBD2 aligns across 7 bases. Germline values: CDR1 KGHSH, CDR2 LQKENI. The CDR3 covers 14 residues. Losses at the gene ends were 4 bases for V and 2 bases for J; bases not matched to a gene: 5. CDR3 region: CASSLSGLAYEQYF. The CDR3 DNA is TGTGCCAGCTCACTCTCTGGACTAGCCTACGAGCAGTACTTC.

CDR3 sequence reads: CASKEGGGQPQHF. The CDR3 bases are TGTGCCAGCAAGGAGGGCGGAGGCCAGCCCCAGCATTTT. The V gene is TRBV28, the J gene TRBJ1-5; D not resolved. This CDR3 is built from 13 residues. The germline gives CDR1 MDHEN, CDR2 SYDVKM. The V gene lost 7 bases and the J gene lost 7 bases, with 14 bases spanning the gap.

CDR3 protein: CASTVAGGGDTQYF. CDR3 bases: TGTGCCAGCACCGTAGCGGGAGGGGGGGATACGCAGTATTTT. The genes are TRBV25-1 and TRBJ2-3, with 11 positions matching TRBD2. The CDR3 sequence is 14 residues long. The junction had 6 bases not matched to a gene; V was cut back by 7 bases and J by 6 bases. Germline-derived CDR1 and CDR2 are MGHDK and SYGVNS.

V gene TRBV20-1 combines with J gene TRBJ1-2; D is unresolved. The germline V and J ends were trimmed by 5 bases and 4 bases, with 8 bases remaining between them. The length of the CDR3 is 11 residues. Germline V CDR1 and CDR2: DFQATT, SNEGSKA (reference sequence). The CDR3 here is CSAFHFYGYTF. The CDR3 region has the DNA TGCAGTGCTTTCCACTTCTATGGCTACACCTTC.

This chain joins TRBV12-2 and TRBJ2-1; the table calls TRBD2, which could not be checked here. TRBV12-2 is described as a pseudogene. The CDR3 extends over 15 amino acids. CDR3 sequence (DNA): TGTGCAAGTCGCTTACTAGCGGGAGGGCCCAATGAGCAGTTCTTC. It encodes CASRLLAGGPNEQFF.

The V gene is TRBV6-4, the J gene TRBJ1-2; no clear D gene. Germline V gene sequence: CDR1 MRHNA, CDR2 SNTAGT. V lost 5 bases, J lost 2 bases, and 12 bases lay in between. The CDR3 sequence is 14 residues long. CDR3 region: CASSPTPQNYGYTF. In nucleotides, the CDR3 is TGTGCCAGCAGTCCGACACCACAGAACTATGGCTACACCTTC.